The next 10 T cell receptor beta chains were all read from a single sample in a study of blood T cells in healthy people across ages. Next came a second PCR, run for about 7 to 12 cycles, which used a sample-barcoded 5' primer along with a J-beta primer mix. TCRdb reprocessed the 5' RACE reads via MiXCR and lists one record per CDR3 protein. The sample carries about 1.5 million distinct CDR3 sequences, 42% recorded once. The source material was blood. The source is a woman younger than 35 in good health.

The rearrangement uses TRBV4-3 and TRBJ1-2; D is unclear. Per germline, CDR1 LGHNA and CDR2 YSLEER. Trimming removed 0 bases at V and 6 bases at J, with 14 bases between. CDR3 length equals 15 residues. CDR3 in DNA: TGCGCCAGCAGCCAAGATCTACGGGGAAGGCATGGCTACACCTTC. Its protein is CASSQDLRGRHGYTF.

J is TRBJ2-1 and V is TRBV5-1; 10 bases fit TRBD2. Germline loops: CDR1 SGHRS, CDR2 YFSETQ. J gave up 4 bases and V 1 base, and 5 bases lay outside the gene matches. The CDR3 is 16 residues long. The CDR3 coding sequence is TGCGCCAGCAGCTTGCCGGGACTAGCGCAGTACAATGAGCAGTTCTTC. Translation gives CASSLPGLAQYNEQFF. Full variable domain (outside the CDR3, taken from reference TRBV5-1 and TRBJ2-1): KAGVTQTPRYLIKTRGQQVTLSCSPISGHRSVSWYQQTPGQGLQFLFEYFSETQRNKGNFPGRFSGRQFSNSRSEMNVSTLELGDSALYLCASSLPGLAQYNEQFFGPGTRLTVL.

This chain links TRBV5-5 with TRBJ1-6, with D perhaps TRBD1 (5 bases). V was pared by 3 bases and J by 0 bases, with 25 bases between. The length of the CDR3 is 21 residues. Germline V gives CDR1 SGHKS, CDR2 YYEKEE (reference sequence). The chain's CDR3 is CASSWTLLTGLTSSYNSPLHF. CDR3 bases: TGTGCCAGCAGCTGGACCTTGCTTACAGGTTTAACAAGCTCCTATAATTCACCCCTCCACTTT.

The chain is built from TRBV6-2 or TRBV6-3 and TRBJ2-3; 9 bases map to TRBD2. Losses at the gene ends were 7 bases for V and 0 bases for J; bases not matched to a gene: 8. This CDR3 has 16 residues. Germline CDR1 and CDR2: MNHEY and SVGEGT. The CDR3 spells CASNGKRGVSTDTQYF. CDR3 nucleotides: TGTGCCAGCAACGGAAAGCGGGGGGTAAGCACAGATACGCAGTATTTT.

The rearrangement joins TRBV29-1 to TRBJ2-2; D not certain. The germline CDR1 and CDR2 sequences are SQVTM and ANQGSEA. CDR3 length: 14 residues. The germline V and J ends were trimmed by 3 bases and 5 bases, with 13 bases remaining between them. This CDR3 reads CSVELTGWTGELFF. The CDR3 region has the DNA TGCAGCGTTGAGTTAACGGGTTGGACCGGGGAGCTGTTTTTT.

This chain uses TRBV6-5 with TRBJ2-7; D may be TRBD1 (6 bases). The CDR3 contains 14 residues. The ends were cut back, 5 bases at V and 3 bases at J, with 14 bases in the middle. Germline values: CDR1 MNHEY, CDR2 SVGAGI. CDR3 protein: CASSAGVRGYEQYF. The CDR3, as DNA: TGTGCCAGCAGTGCCGGGGTCAGGGGCTACGAGCAGTACTTC.

The chain links TRBV10-3 to TRBJ2-1; D may match TRBD1 or TRBD2 (5 bases each). V was shortened by 5 bases and J by 12 bases, with 20 bases between the two germline ends. The germline gives CDR1 ENHRY, CDR2 SYGVKD. CDR3 length: 14 residues. CDR3 region: CAISRDPIRSGQFF. DNA of the CDR3: TGTGCCATCAGTCGGGACCCGATACGATCTGGGCAGTTCTTC.

This chain links TRBV20-1 with TRBJ2-7; tentative D call: TRBD1 (5 bases). This CDR3 spans 13 amino acids. Germline V lookup: CDR1 DFQATT, CDR2 SNEGSKA (reference sequence). V was trimmed by 6 bases and J by 4 bases, leaving 16 bases between them. The CDR3 DNA follows: TGCAGTGCCGCAATGGCAGGGATGTACGAGCAGTACTTC. Translation gives CSAAMAGMYEQYF.

This chain joins TRBV7-8 and TRBJ2-1; 10 bases match TRBD1. V dropped 11 bases and J dropped 1; count of bases not matched to a gene: 8. The V gene's germline CDR1 is SGHVS and CDR2 FQNEAQ. The CDR3 spans 15 residues. This CDR3 reads CASARDRGSYNEQFF. DNA of the CDR3: TGTGCCTCAGCGCGGGACAGGGGTTCCTACAATGAGCAGTTCTTC.

There are many counts of this clonotype. The gene calls are TRBV7-2 and TRBJ2-3; TRBD1 is a possible D gene (5 bases). Germline V gene lookup returns CDR1 SGHTA and CDR2 FQGNSA. This CDR3 has 15 residues. Trimming shortened V by 2 bases and J by 3 bases, and 12 bases separated the two germline ends. DNA for the CDR3: TGTGCCAGCAGCTTAATCGCAGGGTCGACAGATACGCAGTATTTT. As protein: CASSLIAGSTDTQYF.